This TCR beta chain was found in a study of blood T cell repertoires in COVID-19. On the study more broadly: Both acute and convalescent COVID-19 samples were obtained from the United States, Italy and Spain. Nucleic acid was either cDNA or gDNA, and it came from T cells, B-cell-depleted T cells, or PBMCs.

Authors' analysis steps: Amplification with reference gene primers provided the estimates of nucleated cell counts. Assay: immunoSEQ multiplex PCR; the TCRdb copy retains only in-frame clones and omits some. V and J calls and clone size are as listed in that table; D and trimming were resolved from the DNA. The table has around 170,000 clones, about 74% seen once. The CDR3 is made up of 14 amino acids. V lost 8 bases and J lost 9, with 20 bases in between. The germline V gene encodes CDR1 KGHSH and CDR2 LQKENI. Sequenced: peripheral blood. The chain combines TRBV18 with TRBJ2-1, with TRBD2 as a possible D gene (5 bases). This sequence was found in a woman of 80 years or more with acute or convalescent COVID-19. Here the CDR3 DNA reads TGTGCCAGCGCCCTTGAGCGGAAAATGGGTGAGCAGTTCTTC. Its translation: CASALERKMGEQFF.